The T cell receptor (beta chain) under discussion was sequenced for a study of blood T cell repertoires in COVID-19 (TCRdb year 2020). As for the study more broadly: Samples covering the acute and convalescent phases of COVID-19 were provided by collaborators in the United States, Italy and Spain. A freely available public database, intended as a resource for researchers studying the immune response to SARS-CoV-2, is where the repertoires were released. Where available, HLA class I and class II types were taken from metadata supplied by the sample provider and were not determined by assay-based typing. The dataset comprised deeply sampled blood TCRbeta repertoires from subjects exposed to, actively infected with, or recovered from COVID-19. Nearly every sample came with metadata listing a de-identified subject ID, COVID-19 status, age in years and sex. Samples came from the ongoing ImmuneRACE study (first 160 participants) plus 1,254 subjects from 6 global collaborators. The material from the prospective study consisted of cDNA or gDNA derived from T cells, B-cell-depleted T cells, or PBMCs. The full study reports these points: Clinical and demographic metadata were provided uncurated, with the amount varying by source and participant.

Points on this clone: Its antigen specificity is not known. Base qualities are not provided; no much larger clone lies one nucleotide away.

TCRbeta CDR3 regions were amplified from genomic DNA using the immunoSEQ Assay, a bias-controlled multiplex PCR. The source study handled its data this way. Within the assay, amplification of reference gene primers was used to estimate how many nucleated cells each sample contained. To quantify the absolute abundance of each unique TCRbeta CDR3 rearrangement, sequence reads were collapsed and filtered. For each sample, productive Simpson clonality was calculated as the square root of Simpson's diversity index over productive rearrangements. TCRdb retrieved this table from immuneACCESS and kept in-frame rearrangements only. Not all clones are present; in checked studies, unresolved V genes account for under half, and no reason is known for the remainder. V and J calls and clone size come straight from that table; D and trimming were deduced from the DNA. This sample has approximately 240,000 clones in its table, and 80% to 85% of those were observed once. The ten top clones hold roughly 2.4% of the sample.

Collaborating institutions collected whole blood in K2EDTA tubes following their own protocols. Collaborator samples were shipped for TCRbeta analysis as frozen whole blood, isolated PBMCs, or DNA extracted from either sample type. CDR1 SGHDN and CDR2 FVKESK are derived from the germline V gene. Spanning cysteine to phenylalanine, the CDR3 consists of 18 amino acids. Only the CDR3 DNA stays, 54 bases, in frame from base 1. V lost 1 base and J lost 1 base; the stretch between them is 14 bases long. Specimen: peripheral blood. The sequence came from a woman in her sixties or seventies with acute or convalescent COVID-19. The chain employs TRBV14 and TRBJ2-6; TRBD1 is a possible D gene, resting on 6 matching bases. The CDR3 reads as follows: CASSQVRGRQSGANVLTF. The nucleotides read TGTGCCAGCAGCCAAGTCAGGGGCCGCCAGTCTGGGGCCAACGTCCTGACTTTC.